Sequencing of this T cell receptor beta chain was carried out in a study of glioma-infiltrating T cells after dendritic cell vaccination. The V end was cut by 5 bases, the J end by 8 bases, with 7 bases between. CDR1 SEHNR and CDR2 FQNEAQ come from the germline V gene (reference sequence). This CDR3 has 11 amino acids. Documented time point: after dendritic cell vaccination, including at tumor progression/relapse. Data came from immunoSEQ multiplex PCR; TCRdb stores just in-frame clones and leaves some out. The table includes 45,000 to 60,000 clones, about four fifths detected once. V usage is TRBV7-9 and J usage is TRBJ2-1; D gene unclear. Sequenced here: blood, sampled after dendritic cell vaccination. The receptor was derived from a human donor with glioblastoma. CDR3 sequence: CASSPSDEQFF. The CDR3 DNA follows: TGTGCCAGCAGCCCCTCCGATGAGCAGTTCTTC.